Detailed here is one TCR beta chain. Its antigen is unknown. These data are taken from a study of cytomegalovirus exposure and HLA in healthy donors. This PCR relied on a set of 60 Vbeta primers and 13 Jbeta primers. Assay used: immunoSEQ multiplex PCR; TCRdb lists only in-frame clones, some missing. The sample yields over 100,000 clones, 81% seen once. Per germline, CDR1 SGHNT and CDR2 YYREEE (reference sequence). Trimming took 0 bases from V and 5 from J, leaving 14 bases between them. The CDR3 consists of 16 residues. Study-level points and caveats: Solely CMV serostatus was available to characterize immune exposure.

The gene calls are TRBV5-4 and TRBJ2-2; D perhaps matches TRBD2 (5 bases). The receptor was derived from a woman in her 30s in good health and CMV-seronegative. Sequenced: PBMCs. This CDR3 reads CASSLDPSGGTGELFF. The CDR3, as DNA: TGTGCCAGCAGCTTGGATCCAAGCGGAGGAACCGGGGAGCTGTTTTTT.